Below are 29 T cell receptor beta chains sequenced from a single sample in a study of PD-L1 blockade in urothelial cancer. Only in-frame clones appear in the TCRdb table, and some are missing; sequencing was by immunoSEQ multiplex PCR. The sample has 20,000 to 25,000 clones; 82% are singletons. This sample's time point: peripheral blood 6 weeks after treatment start. The material was PBMCs, obtained around atezolizumab (anti-PD-L1) treatment. The receptors derive from a man in his sixties or seventies with urothelial cancer.

The V and J genes are TRBV5-4 and TRBJ2-7; TRBD1 matches at 8 bases. Germline V gene data show CDR1 as SGHNT and CDR2 as YYREEE (reference sequence). J was trimmed by 4 bases and V by 3 bases; bases with no gene match: 6. The CDR3 has 14 amino acids. CDR3 nucleotide sequence: TGTGCCAGCAGCTCGGAAGGACAGGGTTACGAGCAGTACTTC. Translating gives CASSSEGQGYEQYF.

The rearrangement joins TRBV11-3 to TRBJ2-5, with a tentative D call TRBD1 (7 bases). Germline-derived CDR1 and CDR2 are SGHNT and YENEEA. V lost 5 bases and J 5 bases, leaving 18 bases between the germline ends. The CDR3 contains 15 residues. The CDR3, as DNA: TGTGCCAGCAGCCTCCGACTAGGGGGCAGGGAGACCCAGTACTTC. This sequence encodes CASSLRLGGRETQYF.

This rearrangement joins TRBV5-1 to TRBJ2-2, with D unclear. The CDR3 consists of 14 residues. The V end was cut by 2 bases, the J end by 5 bases, with 10 bases between. The germline gives CDR1 SGHRS, CDR2 YFSETQ. The CDR3 DNA reads as TGCGCCAGCAGCTTTAGCAGTCCAACCGGGGAGCTGTTTTTT. The encoded protein is CASSFSSPTGELFF.

The chain couples TRBV13 to TRBJ2-3, with D perhaps TRBD1 (5 bases). Germline loops: CDR1 PRHDT, CDR2 FYEKMQ (reference sequence). The CDR3 spans 14 residues. Between the trimmed V and J ends, which lost 3 bases and 4 bases, there was a span of 11 bases. CDR3 sequence (DNA): TGTGCCAGCAGCTTCTTAGGCAGGGCAGATACGCAGTATTTT. It encodes CASSFLGRADTQYF.

This chain joins TRBV27 and TRBJ1-2; D is possibly TRBD1 (6 bases). Germline assignment: CDR1 MNHEY and CDR2 SMNVEV (reference sequence). The CDR3 extends over 17 amino acids. V was pared by 4 bases and J by 0 bases, with 18 bases between. CDR3 residues: CASSYRRDTSSNYGYTF. CDR3 nucleotide sequence: TGTGCCAGCAGTTACCGCCGGGACACCTCATCTAACTATGGCTACACCTTC.

This sequence joins TRBV7-2 and TRBJ2-1; 9 bases are a match to TRBD2. Losses at the gene ends were 7 bases for V and 5 bases for J; bases not matched to a gene: 6. The CDR3 is 14 residues long. Looked up from germline, CDR1 is SGHTA and CDR2 is FQGNSA. CDR3 in DNA: TGTGCCAGCAAGTGGCGGGAGGGAAACAATGAGCAGTTCTTC. Amino acids: CASKWREGNNEQFF.

This clone was detected only a few times. J is TRBJ2-7 and V is TRBV19, with D possibly being TRBD2 (6 bases). V lost 2 bases, J lost 6 bases, and 14 bases lay in between. The germline V gene has CDR1 LNHDA and CDR2 SQIVND (reference sequence). This CDR3 is 14 amino acids long. CDR3 DNA sequence: TGTGCCAGTAGTATAAGTTCCTGGCGGGGCGAGCAGTACTTC. Its protein product is CASSISSWRGEQYF.

This clone counts as medium-sized. Here the CDR3 reads CASPPGRDSSYNEQFF. CDR3 in DNA: TGTGCCAGCCCCCCTGGCAGGGATAGCTCCTACAATGAGCAGTTCTTC. The J gene is TRBJ2-1, the V gene TRBV28, with D perhaps matching TRBD1 (5 bases). CDR1 is MDHEN, CDR2 SYDVKM, per germline. The CDR3 has 16 residues. Trimming removed 8 bases from V and 0 bases from J, with 17 bases in between.

The J gene is TRBJ2-2, the V gene TRBV9; 8 bases agree with TRBD2. From germline, CDR1 is SGDLS and CDR2 YYNGEE. The V and J ends lost 4 bases and 1 base, in that order; junction bases with no gene match: 6. The CDR3 loop spans 16 amino acids. In nucleotides, the CDR3 is TGTGCCAGCAGCTTTCCGGGGGGGTTGAACACCGGGGAGCTGTTTTTT. This translates into CASSFPGGLNTGELFF.

The V and J genes are TRBV18 and TRBJ2-5; tentative D call: TRBD2 (6 bases). Between the trimmed V and J ends, which lost 0 bases and 5 bases, there was a span of 13 bases. Germline CDR1 KGHSH, CDR2 LQKENI. This CDR3 contains 15 residues. The CDR3 reads CASSPPAGGEETQYF. The CDR3 DNA reads TGTGCCAGCTCACCACCGGCAGGAGGGGAGGAGACCCAGTACTTC.

The chain uses TRBV5-6 and TRBJ1-4; no definite D call. Germline values: CDR1 SGHDT, CDR2 YYEEEE. The CDR3 loop spans 15 amino acids. V lost 2 bases and J 8 bases, leaving 16 bases between the germline ends. CDR3 sequence: CASSFSAAPPEKLFF. Written as DNA, the CDR3 is TGTGCCAGCAGCTTTAGCGCAGCCCCTCCGGAAAAACTGTTTTTT.

The chain recombines TRBV4-3 with TRBJ2-7; TRBD2 is a possible D gene (5 bases). V lost 0 bases and J 0 bases, leaving 9 bases between the germline ends. Per the germline V gene, CDR1 is LGHNA and CDR2 is YSLEER. The CDR3 spans 15 residues. This chain's CDR3 is CASSQDAGLSYEQYF. CDR3 in DNA: TGCGCCAGCAGCCAAGATGCGGGCCTCTCCTACGAGCAGTACTTC.

A note on this clone: At one end, the junction sequence differs from germline, possibly due to a read error. The chain couples TRBV4-3 to TRBJ1-1; tentatively, D is TRBD1 (6 bases). Germline CDR1 reads LGHNA; CDR2 reads YSLEER. This CDR3 has 13 residues. In DNA form, the CDR3 reads TGCGCCAGCAGCCAGAAGCCCGGCCAGGGGCAGATCTTT. It specifies CASSQKPGQGQIF.

The rearrangement joins TRBV7-8 to TRBJ2-7, with 8 positions matching TRBD2. Germline V CDR1 and CDR2: SGHVS, FQNEAQ. V lost 5 bases to trimming and J lost 6 bases; unmatched junction nucleotides: 12. There are 15 residues in the CDR3. The CDR3 nucleotides read TGTGCCAGCAGCCGCTTGGGTGAACGGGGGGGCGAGCAGTACTTC. As protein: CASSRLGERGGEQYF.

The chain uses TRBV9 and TRBJ2-2, with a weak D call TRBD2 (5 bases). CDR1 is SGDLS, CDR2 YYNGEE, per germline. This CDR3 contains 16 residues. Deletions cut 2 bases from V and 0 bases from J, with 11 bases between. CDR3 loop: CASSVDWGANTGELFF. The CDR3 region has the DNA TGTGCCAGCAGCGTCGATTGGGGAGCGAACACCGGGGAGCTGTTTTTT.

V and J are TRBV10-3 and TRBJ1-1, with TRBD1 matching 8 bases. Per germline, CDR1 ENHRY and CDR2 SYGVKD. The CDR3 extends over 13 amino acids. V was clipped by 6 bases and J by 10 bases; unmatched bases: 10. CDR3 sequence (DNA): TGTGCCATCAGCGGAACGGACAGGGATCGAGCTTTCTTT. It codes for CAISGTDRDRAFF.

The V call is TRBV5-1, the J call TRBJ1-3; D is undetermined. Germline CDR1 SGHRS, CDR2 YFSETQ. Trimming took 1 base from V and 8 from J, leaving 10 bases between them. The CDR3 totals 13 residues. The CDR3 DNA sequence: TGCGCCAGCAGCTTGCGTCAGGTAGACACCATATATTTT. Protein product: CASSLRQVDTIYF.

In nucleotides, the CDR3 is TGTGCCAGTAGTAGTGCTAGCGGGAGCTCCTACAATGAGCAGTTCTTC. It translates to CASSSASGSSYNEQFF. V and J are TRBV19 and TRBJ2-1, with 10 bases identical to TRBD2. V shed 4 bases and J 0 bases; nucleotides not matched to a gene: 3. The CDR3 covers 16 residues. Germline loops: CDR1 LNHDA, CDR2 SQIVND (reference sequence).

J is TRBJ2-1 and V is TRBV27; perhaps TRBD2 as D (6 bases). CDR1 and CDR2 (germline): MNHEY, SMNVEV (reference sequence). V lost 5 bases and J 8 bases, leaving 19 bases between the germline ends. This CDR3 spans 15 amino acids. CDR3 DNA sequence: TGTGCCAGCAGTGTAACGACTAGATCGGGCTATGAGCAGTTCTTC. Its protein is CASSVTTRSGYEQFF.

In this sample, this clone turned up a few times. The chain employs TRBV27 and TRBJ1-1, with no clear D. Per germline, CDR1 MNHEY and CDR2 SMNVEV (reference sequence). This CDR3 comprises 13 residues. V gave up 4 bases and J gave up 0 bases, with 6 bases separating them. The CDR3 coding sequence is TGTGCCAGCAGTTCTACCATGAACACTGAAGCTTTCTTT. This sequence encodes CASSSTMNTEAFF.

This chain joins TRBV28 and TRBJ1-1; no firm D call. The CDR3 extends over 13 amino acids. The germline gives CDR1 MDHEN, CDR2 SYDVKM. Trimming took 1 base from V and 4 from J, leaving 7 bases between them. This CDR3 reads CASSLFGVTEAFF. The CDR3 coding sequence is TGTGCCAGCAGTTTATTCGGGGTCACTGAAGCTTTCTTT.

The gene calls are TRBV25-1 and TRBJ2-7; 8 bases align to TRBD2. With 5 bases clipped from V and 0 bases from J, the junction kept 3 bases outside the gene matches. CDR1 is MGHDK and CDR2 is SYGVNS in the germline V gene. This CDR3 is built from 14 residues. CDR3 coding DNA: TGTGCCAGCAGTCGTAGCGGGATCTCCTACGAGCAGTACTTC. The encoded protein is CASSRSGISYEQYF.

The chain combines TRBV2 with TRBJ2-1; 7 bases fit TRBD2. From germline, CDR1 is SNHLY and CDR2 FYNNEI. This CDR3 spans 13 amino acids. V shed 11 bases, J shed 4 bases, and the junction held 8 bases outside the gene matches. The CDR3 region has the DNA TGTGCCGGTTCTAGCGGAGCTTACAATGAGCAGTTCTTC. Encoded protein: CAGSSGAYNEQFF.

CDR3 residues: CASSLWAGAGVGEKLFF. The CDR3 DNA reads TGTGCCAGCAGCTTATGGGCGGGGGCTGGGGTGGGTGAAAAACTGTTTTTT. The rearrangement joins TRBV7-2 to TRBJ1-4, with D possibly being TRBD1 (6 bases). CDR3 length equals 17 residues. Germline CDR1 is SGHTA and CDR2 is FQGNSA. V dropped 2 bases and J dropped 7 bases, with 20 bases sitting between them.

The chain is built from TRBV19 and TRBJ1-5, with a tentative D call TRBD1 (6 bases). The germline CDR1 and CDR2 sequences are LNHDA and SQIVND (reference sequence). Deletions cut 3 bases from V and 6 bases from J, with 27 bases between. CDR3 length equals 19 residues. The CDR3 is CASSISWSQRGITGQPQHF. The CDR3 DNA is TGTGCCAGTAGTATTTCCTGGTCGCAAAGGGGGATTACGGGTCAGCCCCAGCATTTT.

The genes are TRBV6-1 and TRBJ2-7; 9 bases map to TRBD2. The V segment lost 7 bases and the J segment 3 bases; nucleotides outside the gene matches: 7. CDR3 length: 14 amino acids. Per the germline V gene, CDR1 is MNHNS and CDR2 is SASEGT. Here the CDR3 DNA reads TGTGCCAGCAATTCCGGGACTAGCCTCTACGAGCAGTACTTC. This sequence encodes CASNSGTSLYEQYF.

The J gene is TRBJ1-2, the V gene TRBV30; 8 bases are a match to TRBD1. The CDR3 length is 13 residues. Losses at the gene ends were 2 bases for V and 8 bases for J; bases not matched to a gene: 7. Germline assignment: CDR1 GTSNPN and CDR2 SVGIG (reference sequence). CDR3 in DNA: TGTGCCTGGAGTTCTGACAGGGGTGGCGGCTACACCTTC. This translates into CAWSSDRGGGYTF.

This chain joins TRBV11-3 and TRBJ2-2, with 7 bases aligning to TRBD2. Germline lookup yields CDR1 SGHNT and CDR2 YENEEA. This CDR3 region has 15 residues. V was clipped by 5 bases and J by 5 bases; unmatched bases: 8. CDR3 bases: TGTGCCAGCAGCCTAAGGCTAGCGGATACCGGGGAGCTGTTTTTT. Protein product: CASSLRLADTGELFF. The full variable domain, rest sourced from reference TRBV11-3 and TRBJ2-2, is EAGVVQSPRYKIIEKKQPVAFWCNPISGHNTLYWYLQNLGQGPELLIRYENEEAVDDSQLPKDRFSAERLKGVDSTLKIQPAELGDSAVYLCASSLRLADTGELFFGEGSRLTVL.

The J gene is TRBJ2-3, the V gene TRBV7-3; 7 bases agree with TRBD2. Germline-derived CDR1 and CDR2 are SGHTA and FQGTGA. Unmatched junction bases numbered 4, after V lost 3 bases and J lost 4 bases. This CDR3 comprises 14 residues. The CDR3 DNA reads TGTGCCAGCAGCTTGGGGAGGGGTGCAGATACGCAGTATTTT. Translation gives CASSLGRGADTQYF.